This entry concerns a single TCR beta chain. As processed by the authors: Researchers report that nucleated cell counts were estimated from reference gene primer amplification. Repertoires were generated with immunoSEQ multiplex PCR, while TCRdb's copy carries only in-frame clones and drops some. Clonal size and the V and J genes are those of that table, whereas D and trimming came from the DNA. Here the sample spans 250,000 to 300,000 clones, about 90% being singletons. The data were taken from a study of blood T cell repertoires in COVID-19. Study at large: Samples taken during acute and convalescent COVID-19 were collected in the United States, Italy and Spain. Sample material is recorded as cDNA or gDNA derived from T cells, B-cell-depleted T cells, or PBMCs.

With 7 bases removed from V and 2 bases from J, the gap between germline ends came to 18 bases. The CDR3 is made up of 15 amino acids. Per the germline V gene, CDR1 is SGDLS and CDR2 is YYNGEE. Seattle-derived patients entered the study during active infection and were followed longitudinally. This sequence originates from a woman aged 25 to 39 with COVID-19, enrolled during active disease. The chain combines TRBV9 with TRBJ2-5, with D tentatively TRBD1 (6 bases). The specimen was peripheral blood. The CDR3 DNA follows: TGTGCCAGCTCAGAGGTAGGACAGTATCAAGAGACCCAGTACTTC. Amino acids: CASSEVGQYQETQYF.